The rows below give T cell receptor beta chains drawn from one sample of a study of blood T cell repertoires in COVID-19. TCRdb keeps only in-frame clones here, not all; method: immunoSEQ multiplex PCR. The profile shows some 80,000 clones, around 85% of them singletons. The sample consisted of peripheral blood. Receptors originate from a man aged 45-65 years with COVID-19, enrolled during active disease. CDR3s include the opening cysteine and the closing phenylalanine or tryptophan. The order of the fields is V gene, clone size, J gene, D gene, CDR3 protein, CDR3 DNA. D genes are given only for firm matches. Where a row states a size, it is once, few, many or the class of an expanded clone; other rows omit it.

>TRBV4-2|once|TRBJ1-2|TRBD1
CASSQERGQRNYGYTF
TGTGCCAGCAGCCAAGAGAGGGGACAGAGAAACTATGGCTACACCTTC
>TRBV7-9|-|TRBJ2-7|TRBD2
CASSGLAGGRSYEQYF
TGTGCCAGCAGCGGACTAGCGGGAGGTCGATCCTACGAGCAGTACTTC
>TRBV27|-|TRBJ1-3|-
CASSSLQGVDTIYF
TGTGCCAGCAGTTCCCTACAGGGTGTGGACACCATATATTTT
>TRBV11-2|-|TRBJ1-1|-
CASSSQRGISEAFF
TGTGCCAGCAGCTCCCAAAGAGGTATATCTGAAGCTTTCTTT
>TRBV28|-|TRBJ1-2|-
CASSSNHGYTF
TGTGCCAGCAGTTCAAATCATGGCTACACCTTC
>TRBV5-1|-|TRBJ1-1|-
CASSFSGGSTNTEAFF
TGCGCCAGCAGCTTTTCGGGGGGCAGTACAAACACTGAAGCTTTCTTT
>TRBV28|few|TRBJ1-5|-
CASSPDTYSNQPQHF
TGTGCCAGCAGCCCGGACACATATAGCAATCAGCCCCAGCATTTT
>TRBV4-1|-|TRBJ1-3|-
CASSQDPGDSGNTIYF
TGCGCCAGCAGCCAGGACCCAGGGGACTCTGGAAACACCATATATTTT
>TRBV24-1|-|TRBJ2-3|-
CATSDFGSASTDTQYF
TGTGCCACCAGTGATTTCGGGTCTGCAAGCACAGATACGCAGTATTTT
>TRBV6-5|-|TRBJ2-1|-
CASSYGGAEYNEQFF
TGTGCCAGCAGTTACGGGGGGGCCGAATACAATGAGCAGTTCTTC
>TRBV6-4|few|TRBJ2-1|TRBD2
CASSETSNNEQFF
TGTGCCAGCAGCGAGACTAGCAACAATGAGCAGTTCTTC
>TRBV18|-|TRBJ2-5|-
CASSPPEGTQYF
TGTGCCAGCTCACCACCGGAGGGGACCCAGTACTTC
>TRBV30|-|TRBJ2-2|-
CAWSPSGLDTGELFF
TGTGCCTGGAGCCCGTCAGGGCTGGACACCGGGGAGCTGTTTTTT
>TRBV6-5|once|TRBJ1-1|-
CASRRRENTEAFF
TGTGCCAGCAGGAGGAGGGAGAACACTGAAGCTTTCTTT
>TRBV15|-|TRBJ1-1|-
CATSRYQMAEAFF
TGTGCCACCAGCAGATACCAGATGGCTGAAGCTTTCTTT
>TRBV19|-|TRBJ2-5|-
CASTSKGRGTQQETQYF
TGTGCCAGTACCTCAAAAGGAAGGGGTACCCAGCAAGAGACCCAGTACTTC
>TRBV24-1|medium-sized|TRBJ2-1|TRBD2
CATSDPSAGGNEQFF
TGTGCCACCAGTGACCCTTCGGCGGGGGGGAATGAGCAGTTCTTC
>TRBV25-1|-|TRBJ2-1|TRBD2
CASSESVRRELNEQFF
TGTGCCAGCAGTGAATCCGTTCGGCGGGAGTTGAATGAGCAGTTCTTC
>TRBV29-1|few|TRBJ2-5|TRBD2
CSVGGLAGRERETQYF
TGCAGCGTTGGGGGACTAGCGGGACGGGAGCGGGAGACCCAGTACTTC
>TRBV28|-|TRBJ2-4|TRBD2
CASTSTAGKKNIQYF
TGTGCCAGCACCTCGACAGCGGGAAAAAAAAACATTCAGTACTTC
>TRBV28|-|TRBJ2-6|TRBD1
CASSPTGSGANVLTF
TGTGCCAGCAGTCCGACAGGGTCCGGGGCCAACGTCCTGACTTTC
>TRBV9|-|TRBJ1-1|TRBD1
CASSARQGRASEAFF
TGTGCCAGCAGCGCAAGACAGGGAAGAGCGTCTGAAGCTTTCTTT
>TRBV30|-|TRBJ1-5|TRBD1
CAWSVGQGAQPQHF
TGTGCCTGGAGTGTAGGTCAGGGGGCACAGCCCCAGCATTTT
>TRBV6-5|-|TRBJ2-7|-
CASSYAGVSSYEQYF
TGTGCCAGCAGTTACGCAGGGGTCAGCTCTTACGAGCAGTACTTC
>TRBV29-1|-|TRBJ2-5|-
CSGKSGYQETQYF
TGCAGCGGTAAATCGGGGTACCAAGAGACCCAGTACTTC
>TRBV5-1|-|TRBJ2-1|-
CASSLTGGSYNEQFF
TGCGCCAGCAGCTTGACGGGTGGGTCCTACAATGAGCAGTTCTTC
>TRBV4-3|few|TRBJ1-6|TRBD1
CASSLGTANSPLHF
TGCGCCAGCAGCCTCGGGACAGCTAATTCACCCCTCCACTTT
>TRBV18|-|TRBJ2-7|-
CASSPSEARPVEQYF
TGTGCCAGCTCACCCTCTGAGGCCCGCCCGGTTGAGCAGTACTTC
>TRBV3-1/TRBV3-2|medium-sized|TRBJ1-2|-
CASSQQGLGYGYTF
TGTGCCAGCAGCCAGCAGGGACTAGGCTATGGCTACACCTTC
>TRBV19|-|TRBJ1-2|-
CASSIGQGFGYTF
TGTGCCAGTAGTATTGGGCAGGGCTTTGGCTACACCTTC
>TRBV7-9|-|TRBJ2-7|TRBD2
CASSPSGRAYEQYF
TGTGCCAGCAGCCCTAGCGGGAGGGCTTACGAGCAGTACTTC
>TRBV7-9|-|TRBJ2-6|-
CASSLALGRAGANVLTF
TGTGCCAGCAGCTTAGCGTTGGGCAGGGCTGGGGCCAACGTCCTGACTTTC
>TRBV2|once|TRBJ2-7|-
CAGGGYHYEQYF
TGTGCCGGGGGGGGCTATCACTACGAGCAGTACTTC
>TRBV10-3|-|TRBJ1-1|-
CAISEQPDVAQAFF
TGTGCCATCAGTGAACAGCCGGATGTGGCTCAAGCTTTCTTT
>TRBV7-9|-|TRBJ1-5|-
CASSLSFGNQPQHF
TGTGCCAGCAGCTTATCGTTCGGCAATCAGCCCCAGCATTTT
>TRBV7-2|-|TRBJ2-1|TRBD2
CASSLSGSAPNEQFF
TGTGCCAGCAGCTTAAGCGGGAGTGCACCCAATGAGCAGTTCTTC
>TRBV24-1|-|TRBJ2-3|-
CATSDSLARRDTQYF
TGTGCCACCAGTGATTCCCTAGCTCGGCGAGATACGCAGTATTTT
>TRBV27|-|TRBJ1-4|-
CASGGGEKLFF
TGTGCCAGCGGGGGGGGTGAAAAACTGTTTTTT
>TRBV5-5|-|TRBJ1-4|TRBD1
CASSSRDRNEKLFF
TGTGCCAGCAGCTCCCGGGACAGGAATGAAAAACTGTTTTTT
>TRBV6-5|-|TRBJ1-2|-
CASSYSILPGDGYTF
TGTGCCAGCAGTTACTCGATTCTTCCAGGGGATGGCTACACCTTC
>TRBV2|-|TRBJ1-2|TRBD1
CASSEQGANYGYTF
TGTGCCAGCAGTGAACAGGGGGCGAACTATGGCTACACCTTC
>TRBV10-3|-|TRBJ2-3|-
CAISSVTDTQYF
TGTGCCATCAGTTCGGTCACAGATACGCAGTATTTT
>TRBV7-9|-|TRBJ1-2|TRBD1
CASSRDMTGQGSDGYTF
TGTGCCAGCAGCCGAGACATGACGGGACAGGGGTCCGATGGCTACACCTTC
>TRBV19|-|TRBJ2-7|TRBD1
CASRDRYYEQYF
TGTGCCAGCAGGGACAGATACTACGAGCAGTACTTC
>TRBV7-9|-|TRBJ1-6|-
CASSLTDSPLHF
TGTGCCAGCAGCTTGACTGATTCACCCCTCCACTTT
>TRBV5-1|-|TRBJ1-2|-
CASSPQGPYYGYTF
TGCGCCAGCAGCCCGCAGGGGCCCTACTATGGCTACACCTTC
>TRBV11-3|-|TRBJ2-1|-
CASSPGQSNEQFF
TGTGCCAGCAGCCCTGGACAGAGCAATGAGCAGTTCTTC
>TRBV27|-|TRBJ2-1|TRBD1
CASSAGGDSYNEQFF
TGTGCCAGCTCGGCAGGGGGAGACTCCTACAATGAGCAGTTCTTC
>TRBV7-3|-|TRBJ1-1|-
CASSLSGGGTEAFF
TGTGCCAGCAGCTTAAGCGGGGGCGGAACTGAAGCTTTCTTT
>TRBV7-9|-|TRBJ2-1|TRBD2
CASSSGTSGSNEDEQFF
TGTGCCAGCAGCAGTGGGACTAGCGGGAGCAATGAGGATGAGCAGTTCTTC
>TRBV19|-|TRBJ2-2|TRBD2
CASSIRGGYTGELFF
TGTGCCAGTAGTATCCGCGGGGGTTACACCGGGGAGCTGTTTTTT